This T cell receptor (beta chain) derives from a study of blood T cell repertoires in COVID-19. This CDR3 is built from 13 residues. Trimming removed 1 base from V and 7 bases from J; junction bases left unmatched: 3. Germline-derived CDR1 and CDR2 are MGHRA and YSYEKL. Study processing details: Amplification of reference gene primers provided the estimated nucleated cell counts. Clones were read by immunoSEQ multiplex PCR, and TCRdb kept only the in-frame ones, dropping some. V and J calls and clone size follow that table, whereas D and trimming were derived from the DNA. The table includes fewer than 55,000 clones, approximately 85% detected once.

This sequence originates from a woman of 80 years or more with COVID-19, enrolled during active disease. Sequencing was done on a sample of peripheral blood. The rearrangement uses TRBV4-1 and TRBJ1-1; 7 bases align to TRBD1. DNA of the CDR3: TGCGCCAGCAGCCAAGGGGGGGACAGTGAAGCTTTCTTT. Its protein product is CASSQGGDSEAFF.